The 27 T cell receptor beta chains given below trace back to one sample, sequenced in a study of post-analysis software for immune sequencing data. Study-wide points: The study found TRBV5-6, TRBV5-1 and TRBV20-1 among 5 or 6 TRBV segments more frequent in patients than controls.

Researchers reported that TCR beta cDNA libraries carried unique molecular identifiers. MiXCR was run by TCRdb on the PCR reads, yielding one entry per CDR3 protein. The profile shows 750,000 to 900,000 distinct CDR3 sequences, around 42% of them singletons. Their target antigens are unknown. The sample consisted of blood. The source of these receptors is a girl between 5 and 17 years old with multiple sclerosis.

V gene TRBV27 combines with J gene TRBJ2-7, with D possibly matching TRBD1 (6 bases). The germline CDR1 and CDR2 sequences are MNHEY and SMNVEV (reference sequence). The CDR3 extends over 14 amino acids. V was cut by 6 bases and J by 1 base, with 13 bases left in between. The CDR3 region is CASSLTRGSYEQYF. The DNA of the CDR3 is TGTGCCAGCAGCCTTACCAGGGGTTCCTACGAGCAGTACTTC.

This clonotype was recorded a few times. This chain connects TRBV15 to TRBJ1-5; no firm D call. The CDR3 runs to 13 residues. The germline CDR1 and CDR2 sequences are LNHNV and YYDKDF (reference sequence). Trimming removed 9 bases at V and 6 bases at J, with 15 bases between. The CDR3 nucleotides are TGTGCCACTACCGAGAGACGGGGTCAGCCCCAGCATTTT. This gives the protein CATTERRGQPQHF.

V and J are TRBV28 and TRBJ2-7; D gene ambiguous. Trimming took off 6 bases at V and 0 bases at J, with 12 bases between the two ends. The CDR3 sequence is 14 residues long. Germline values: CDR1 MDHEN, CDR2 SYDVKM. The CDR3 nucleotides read TGTGCCAGCAGGCAACCGATGAGCTCCTACGAGCAGTACTTC. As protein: CASRQPMSSYEQYF.

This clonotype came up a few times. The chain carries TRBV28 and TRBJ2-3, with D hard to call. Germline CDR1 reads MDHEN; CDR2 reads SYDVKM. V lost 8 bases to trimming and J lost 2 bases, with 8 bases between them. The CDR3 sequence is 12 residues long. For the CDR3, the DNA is TGTGCCAGCCGCGCTCCCACAGATACGCAGTATTTT. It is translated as CASRAPTDTQYF. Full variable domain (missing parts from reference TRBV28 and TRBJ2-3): DVKVTQSSRYLVKRTGEKVFLECVQDMDHENMFWYRQDPGLGLRLIYFSYDVKMKEKGDIPEGYSVSREKKERFSLILESASTNQTSMYLCASRAPTDTQYFGPGTRLTVL.

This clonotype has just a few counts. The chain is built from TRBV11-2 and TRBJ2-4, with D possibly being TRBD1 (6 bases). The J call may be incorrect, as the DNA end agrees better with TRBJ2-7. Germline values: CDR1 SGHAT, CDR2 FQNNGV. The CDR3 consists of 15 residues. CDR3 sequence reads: CASSLLDGTSYEQYF. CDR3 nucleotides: TGTGCCAGCAGCTTGCTTGACGGGACATCATACGAGCAGTACTTC.

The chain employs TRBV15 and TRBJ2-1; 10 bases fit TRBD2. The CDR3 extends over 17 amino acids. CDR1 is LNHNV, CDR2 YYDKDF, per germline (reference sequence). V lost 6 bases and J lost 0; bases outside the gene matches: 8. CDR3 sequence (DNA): TGTGCCACCAGGGTAAGCGGGAGGGTAAGCTCCTACAATGAGCAGTTCTTC. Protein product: CATRVSGRVSSYNEQFF. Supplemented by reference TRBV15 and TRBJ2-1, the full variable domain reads DAMVIQNPRYQVTQFGKPVTLSCSQTLNHNVMYWYQQKSSQAPKLLFHYYDKDFNNEADTPDNFQSRRPNTSFCFLDIRSPGLGDTAMYLCATRVSGRVSSYNEQFFGPGTRLTVL.

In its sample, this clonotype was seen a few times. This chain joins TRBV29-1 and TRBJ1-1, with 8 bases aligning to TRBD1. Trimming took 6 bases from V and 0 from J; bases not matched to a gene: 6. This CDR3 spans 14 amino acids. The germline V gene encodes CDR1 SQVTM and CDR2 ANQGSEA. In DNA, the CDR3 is TGCAGCGTCCAAACAGGGGGTATGAACACTGAAGCTTTCTTT. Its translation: CSVQTGGMNTEAFF.

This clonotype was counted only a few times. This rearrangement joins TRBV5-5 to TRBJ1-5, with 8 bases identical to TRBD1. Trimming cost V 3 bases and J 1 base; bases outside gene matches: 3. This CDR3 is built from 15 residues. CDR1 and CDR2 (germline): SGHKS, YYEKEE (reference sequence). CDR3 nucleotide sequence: TGTGCCAGCAGCTCGACAGGGGAGAGCAATCAGCCCCAGCATTTT. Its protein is CASSSTGESNQPQHF. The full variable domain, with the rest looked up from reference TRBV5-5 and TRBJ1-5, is DAGVTQSPTHLIKTRGQQVTLRCSPISGHKSVSWYQQVLGQGPQFIFQYYEKEERGRGNFPDRFSARQFPNYSSELNVNALLLGDSALYLCASSSTGESNQPQHFGDGTRLSIL.

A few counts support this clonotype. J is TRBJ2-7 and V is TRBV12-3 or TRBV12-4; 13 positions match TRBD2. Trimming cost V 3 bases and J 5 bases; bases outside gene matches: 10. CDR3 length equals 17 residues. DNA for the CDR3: TGTGCCAGCAGTTTTAGGACTAGCGGGAGTAGTGGCCACGAGCAGTACTTC. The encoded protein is CASSFRTSGSSGHEQYF.

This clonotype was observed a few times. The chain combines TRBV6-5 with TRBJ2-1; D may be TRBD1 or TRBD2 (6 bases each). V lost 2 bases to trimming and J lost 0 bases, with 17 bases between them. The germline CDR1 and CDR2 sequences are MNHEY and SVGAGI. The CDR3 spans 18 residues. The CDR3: CASSYRGHLLSSYNEQFF. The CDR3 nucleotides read TGTGCCAGCAGTTACCGGGGGCATCTCCTTAGCTCCTACAATGAGCAGTTCTTC.

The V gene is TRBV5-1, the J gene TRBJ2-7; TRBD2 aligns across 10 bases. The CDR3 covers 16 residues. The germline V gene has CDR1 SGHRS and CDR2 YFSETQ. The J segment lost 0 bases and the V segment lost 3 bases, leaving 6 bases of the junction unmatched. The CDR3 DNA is TGCGCCAGCAGCTCCGGGACTAGCGAAAGCTCCTACGAGCAGTACTTC. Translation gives CASSSGTSESSYEQYF.

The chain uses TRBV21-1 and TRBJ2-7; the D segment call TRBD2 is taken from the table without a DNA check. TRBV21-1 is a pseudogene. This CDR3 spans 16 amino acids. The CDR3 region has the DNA TGTGCCAGCAGCAATTTGAACGGGACTTCCTCCTACGAGCAGTACTTC. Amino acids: CASSNLNGTSSYEQYF.

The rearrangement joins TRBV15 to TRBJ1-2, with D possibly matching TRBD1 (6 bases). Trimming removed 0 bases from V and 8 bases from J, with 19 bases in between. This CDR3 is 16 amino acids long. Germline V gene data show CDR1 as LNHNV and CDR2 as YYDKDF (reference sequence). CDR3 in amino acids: CATSRDKDSRGVGYTF. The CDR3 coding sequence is TGTGCCACCAGCAGAGACAAGGACAGTCGTGGGGTAGGCTACACCTTC. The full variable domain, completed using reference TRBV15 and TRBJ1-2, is DAMVIQNPRYQVTQFGKPVTLSCSQTLNHNVMYWYQQKSSQAPKLLFHYYDKDFNNEADTPDNFQSRRPNTSFCFLDIRSPGLGDTAMYLCATSRDKDSRGVGYTFGSGTRLTVV.

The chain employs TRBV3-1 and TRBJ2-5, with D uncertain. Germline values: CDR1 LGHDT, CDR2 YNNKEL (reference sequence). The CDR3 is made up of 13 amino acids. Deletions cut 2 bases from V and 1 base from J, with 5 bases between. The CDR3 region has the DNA TGTGCCAGCAGCCAATTACCCCAAGAGACCCAGTACTTC. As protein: CASSQLPQETQYF.

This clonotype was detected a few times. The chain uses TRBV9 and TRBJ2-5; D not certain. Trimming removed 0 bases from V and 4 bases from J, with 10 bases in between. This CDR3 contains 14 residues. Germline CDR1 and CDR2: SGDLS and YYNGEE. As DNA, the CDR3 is TGTGCCAGCAGCGTAGATGGCAGTATAGAGACCCAGTACTTC. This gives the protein CASSVDGSIETQYF.

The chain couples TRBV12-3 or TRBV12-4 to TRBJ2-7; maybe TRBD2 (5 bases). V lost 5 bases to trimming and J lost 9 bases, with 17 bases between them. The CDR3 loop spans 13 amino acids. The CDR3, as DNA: TGTGCCAGCAGTCCCAGGCCTAGCTTCGGGCAGTACTTC. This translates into CASSPRPSFGQYF.

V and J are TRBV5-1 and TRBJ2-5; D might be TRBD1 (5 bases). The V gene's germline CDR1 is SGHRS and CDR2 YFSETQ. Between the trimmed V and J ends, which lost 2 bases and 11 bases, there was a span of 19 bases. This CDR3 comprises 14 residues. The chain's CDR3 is CASSFAGPYNEQYF. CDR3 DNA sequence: TGCGCCAGCAGCTTTGCAGGGCCTTACAATGAGCAGTACTTC.

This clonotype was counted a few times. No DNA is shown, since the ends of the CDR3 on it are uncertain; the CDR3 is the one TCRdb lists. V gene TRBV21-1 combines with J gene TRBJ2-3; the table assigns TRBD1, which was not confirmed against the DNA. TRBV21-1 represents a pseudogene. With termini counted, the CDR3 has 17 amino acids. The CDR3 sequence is CASSKWVGTGAPDTQYF.

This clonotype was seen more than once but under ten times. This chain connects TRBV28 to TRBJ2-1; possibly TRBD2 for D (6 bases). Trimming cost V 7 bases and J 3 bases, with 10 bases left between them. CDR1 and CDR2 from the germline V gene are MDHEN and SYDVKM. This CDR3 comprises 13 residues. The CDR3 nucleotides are TGTGCCAGCACGTCGACTAGCTACAATGAGCAGTTCTTC. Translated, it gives CASTSTSYNEQFF.

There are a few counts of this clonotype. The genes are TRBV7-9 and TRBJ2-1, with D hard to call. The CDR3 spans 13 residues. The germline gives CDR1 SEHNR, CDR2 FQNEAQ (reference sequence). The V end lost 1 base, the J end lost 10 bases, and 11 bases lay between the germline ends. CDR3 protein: CASSLEFVYEQFF. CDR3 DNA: TGTGCCAGCAGCTTAGAATTTGTCTACGAGCAGTTCTTC.

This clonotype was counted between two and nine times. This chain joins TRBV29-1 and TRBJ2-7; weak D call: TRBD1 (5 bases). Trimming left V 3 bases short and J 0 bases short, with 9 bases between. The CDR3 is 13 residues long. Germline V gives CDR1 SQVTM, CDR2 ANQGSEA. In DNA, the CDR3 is TGCAGCGTTGAGGACACTCTCTCCTACGAGCAGTACTTC. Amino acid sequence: CSVEDTLSYEQYF.

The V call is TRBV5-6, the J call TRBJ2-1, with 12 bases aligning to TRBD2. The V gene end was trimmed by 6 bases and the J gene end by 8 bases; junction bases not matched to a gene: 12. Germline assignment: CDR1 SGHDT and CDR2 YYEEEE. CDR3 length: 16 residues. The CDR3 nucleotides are TGTGCCAGCAAGTCCCAAGGACTAGCGGGGCCAGATGAGCAGTTCTTC. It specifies CASKSQGLAGPDEQFF.

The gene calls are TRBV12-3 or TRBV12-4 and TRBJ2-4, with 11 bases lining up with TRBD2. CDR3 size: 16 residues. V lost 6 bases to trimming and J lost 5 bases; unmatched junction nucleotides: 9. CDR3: CASSDLSGRAQNIQYF. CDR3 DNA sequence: TGTGCCAGCAGCGACCTTAGCGGGAGGGCCCAAAACATTCAGTACTTC.

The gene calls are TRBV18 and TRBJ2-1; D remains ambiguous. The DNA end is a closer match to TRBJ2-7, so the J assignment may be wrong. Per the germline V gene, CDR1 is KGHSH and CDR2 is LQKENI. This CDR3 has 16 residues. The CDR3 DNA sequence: TGTGCCAGCTCACCAAGTTGGACGGTCTCCTACAATGAGCAGTACTTC. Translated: CASSPSWTVSYNEQYF.

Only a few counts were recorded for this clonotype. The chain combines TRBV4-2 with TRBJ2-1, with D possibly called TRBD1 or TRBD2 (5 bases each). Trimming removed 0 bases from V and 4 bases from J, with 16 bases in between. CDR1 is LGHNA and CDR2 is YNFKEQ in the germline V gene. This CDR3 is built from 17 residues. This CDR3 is CASSQDGAPGGYNEQFF. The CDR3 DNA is TGTGCCAGCAGCCAAGACGGGGCGCCGGGTGGATACAATGAGCAGTTCTTC.

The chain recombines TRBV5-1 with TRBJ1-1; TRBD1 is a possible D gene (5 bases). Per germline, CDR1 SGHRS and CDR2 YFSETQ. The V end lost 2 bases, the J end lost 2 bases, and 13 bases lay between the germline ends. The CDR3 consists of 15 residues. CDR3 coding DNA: TGCGCCAGCAGCTTCGCCGGGACCCTAAACACTGAAGCTTTCTTT. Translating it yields CASSFAGTLNTEAFF.

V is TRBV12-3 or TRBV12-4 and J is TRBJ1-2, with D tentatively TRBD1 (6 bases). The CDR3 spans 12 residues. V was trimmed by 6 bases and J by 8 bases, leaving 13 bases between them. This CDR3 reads CASRAGQNGYTF. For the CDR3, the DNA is TGTGCCAGCAGGGCTGGACAGAACGGCTACACCTTC.